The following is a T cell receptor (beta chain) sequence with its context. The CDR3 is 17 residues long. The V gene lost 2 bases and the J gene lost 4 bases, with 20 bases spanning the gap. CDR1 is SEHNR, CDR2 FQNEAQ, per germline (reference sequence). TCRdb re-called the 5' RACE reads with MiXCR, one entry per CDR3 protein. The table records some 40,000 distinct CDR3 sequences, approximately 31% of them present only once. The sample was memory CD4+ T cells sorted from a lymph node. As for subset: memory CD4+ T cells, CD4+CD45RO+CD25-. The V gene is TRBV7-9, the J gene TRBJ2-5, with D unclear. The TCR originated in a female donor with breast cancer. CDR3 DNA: TGTGCCAGCAGCTTAAGGAACGGGCAGATTCTCGCAGAGACCCAGTACTTC. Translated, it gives CASSLRNGQILAETQYF. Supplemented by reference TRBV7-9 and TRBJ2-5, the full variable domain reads DTGVSQNPRHKITKRGQNVTFRCDPISEHNRLYWYRQTLGQGPEFLTYFQNEAQLEKSRLLSDRFSAERPKGSFSTLEIQRTEQGDSAMYLCASSLRNGQILAETQYFGPGTRLLVL.